The following is a T cell receptor beta chain sequence with its context. The V gene end was trimmed by 5 bases and the J gene end by 6 bases; junction bases not matched to a gene: 10. The CDR3 has 14 amino acids. CDR1 is MDHEN and CDR2 is SYDVKM in the germline V gene. The method was immunoSEQ multiplex PCR; TCRdb's version includes in-frame clones alone and lacks a portion of them. The data show about 130,000 clones, around 93% seen once. This record belongs to a study of control samples from healthy donors and cancer patients. V is TRBV28 and J is TRBJ2-7, with TRBD2 identical over 7 bases. Sequenced: blood. This sequence was found in a man between 18 and 29 years old in good health. The CDR3 nucleotides are TGTGCCAGCAGTGGGGCGGGGGAGGTCGGCGAGCAGTACTTC. Residues: CASSGAGEVGEQYF.